The 23 T cell receptor beta chains presented below share a single source sample, sequenced in a study of OX40 agonist ivuxolimab in advanced cancers. Generated by immunoSEQ multiplex PCR, the TCRdb table keeps only in-frame clones and is missing some. The sample has about 93,000 clones, under 95% seen once. The sample was CD4+ or CD8+ T cells sorted from blood, taken in a trial of the OX40 agonist ivuxolimab. The receptors here all came from an adult with an advanced solid tumor such as melanoma, head and neck, liver or kidney cancer.

The chain combines TRBV12-5 with TRBJ1-1; D remains ambiguous. The germline V gene has CDR1 LGHNT and CDR2 FRNRAP. CDR3 length: 12 residues. Between the trimmed V and J ends, which lost 7 bases and 11 bases, there was a span of 17 bases. CDR3 sequence: CASALDAGGAFF. CDR3 nucleotides: TGTGCTAGTGCCCTTGATGCCGGCGGGGCTTTCTTT.

This chain's CDR3 is CASRQQGGSNYGYTF. The CDR3 DNA reads as TGTGCCAGCAGGCAACAGGGAGGGTCGAACTATGGCTACACCTTC. The chain has TRBV6-1 and TRBJ1-2, with D possibly TRBD1 on 6 matching bases. V lost 6 bases, J lost 2 bases, and 16 bases lay in between. Germline V gene sequence: CDR1 MNHNS, CDR2 SASEGT. The CDR3 length is 15 residues.

The rearrangement uses TRBV6-6 and TRBJ2-5; D is uncertain. V lost 0 bases and J lost 5, with 10 bases in between. Germline CDR1 and CDR2: MNHNY and SVGAGI (reference sequence). The CDR3 is 14 amino acids. As DNA, the CDR3 is TGTGCCAGCAGTTACTCGATTGTACGGGAGACCCAGTACTTC. Protein sequence: CASSYSIVRETQYF.

This clone appeared a few times. The chain employs TRBV5-1 and TRBJ2-7; D unclear. Trimming took 4 bases from V and 4 from J, leaving 6 bases between them. Germline CDR1 is SGHRS and CDR2 is YFSETQ. This CDR3 is 11 amino acids long. The CDR3 loop reads CASSDQYEQYF. The CDR3 coding sequence is TGCGCCAGCAGCGATCAATACGAGCAGTACTTC.

This sequence joins TRBV30 and TRBJ2-1; D is perhaps TRBD1 (6 bases). Germline-derived CDR1 and CDR2 are GTSNPN and SVGIG (reference sequence). CDR3 length: 13 amino acids. V was pared by 5 bases and J by 4 bases, with 12 bases between. The CDR3 sequence is CAWAGRGYNEQFF. The CDR3 nucleotides read TGTGCCTGGGCCGGAAGGGGGTACAATGAGCAGTTCTTC.

The count of this clone is one. This chain links TRBV7-9 with TRBJ2-2, with D unclear. The V gene lost 6 bases and the J gene lost 0 bases, with 11 bases spanning the gap. The CDR3 has 15 amino acids. Germline CDR1 is SEHNR and CDR2 is FQNEAQ (reference sequence). CDR3 loop: CASRGRKPNTGELFF. The CDR3 DNA reads TGTGCCAGCAGAGGGCGCAAACCGAACACCGGGGAGCTGTTTTTT.

This rearrangement joins TRBV27 to TRBJ2-4; D may correspond to TRBD1 or TRBD2 (6 bases each). CDR3 length: 18 amino acids. Germline-derived CDR1 and CDR2 are MNHEY and SMNVEV (reference sequence). V was clipped by 2 bases and J by 2 bases, with 19 bases between them. CDR3 sequence (DNA): TGTGCCAGCAGTTTAACCCCATTTGGGGGGCACACCAAAAACATTCAGTACTTC. Translating it yields CASSLTPFGGHTKNIQYF.

This chain connects TRBV9 to TRBJ1-4; possible D gene TRBD1, 5 bases. Germline loops: CDR1 SGDLS, CDR2 YYNGEE. The CDR3 has 15 amino acids. V dropped 2 bases and J dropped 6 bases, with 14 bases sitting between them. CDR3 loop: CASSVGGTGDEKLFF. In nucleotides, the CDR3 is TGTGCCAGCAGCGTCGGGGGGACGGGGGATGAAAAACTGTTTTTT.

This clone was seen a handful of times. Mismatch with germline at one junction end may stem from a read error. This sequence joins TRBV19 and TRBJ1-2, with D perhaps TRBD1 (6 bases). This CDR3 has 13 amino acids. Germline V gene sequence: CDR1 LNHDA, CDR2 SQIVND (reference sequence). The CDR3 region is CASKEMTKRGQVF. The DNA for the CDR3 is TGTGCCAGTAAGGAGATGACGAAGCGGGGACAAGTATTC.

This rearrangement joins TRBV9 to TRBJ2-5; D may correspond to TRBD1 or TRBD2 (6 bases each). The J call may be incorrect, as the DNA end agrees better with TRBJ2-7. CDR1 is SGDLS and CDR2 is YYNGEE in the germline V gene. This CDR3 has 13 amino acids. CDR3 sequence (DNA): TGTGCCAGCAGCGGGGGGGACACCTACGAGCAGTACTTC. Encoded protein: CASSGGDTYEQYF.

This sequence joins TRBV10-3 and TRBJ2-3; 9 nucleotides line up with TRBD1. The CDR3 extends over 16 amino acids. V lost 0 bases, J lost 1 base, and 2 bases stayed unmatched. Germline CDR1 is ENHRY and CDR2 is SYGVKD. CDR3 amino acids: CAISESTGGGTDTQYF. The CDR3 nucleotides read TGTGCCATCAGTGAGTCGACAGGGGGGGGCACAGATACGCAGTATTTT.

This chain joins TRBV29-1 and TRBJ2-4; D unresolved. Trimming stripped 4 bases from V and 7 bases from J, with 11 bases between. The CDR3 has 12 amino acids. Germline V gene data show CDR1 as SQVTM and CDR2 as ANQGSEA. CDR3 sequence (DNA): TGCAGCGTTGTTGGGGTAGAGAACATTCAGTACTTC. It translates to CSVVGVENIQYF. The full variable domain, in which reference TRBV29-1 and TRBJ2-4 provide the parts outside the CDR3, is SAVISQKPSRDICQRGTSLTIQCQVDSQVTMMFWYRQQPGQSLTLIATANQGSEATYESGFVIDKFPISRPNLTFSTLTVSNMSPEDSSIYLCSVVGVENIQYFGAGTRLSVL.

CDR3 nucleotides: TGTGCCAGCAGCTTGCGCAGGGGGCTAAATTCACCCCTCCACTTT. Its translation: CASSLRRGLNSPLHF. The chain has TRBV5-8 and TRBJ1-6; 8 bases map to TRBD1. The V gene's germline CDR1 is SGHTS and CDR2 YDEGEE. After removal of 1 base from V and 7 bases from J, the junction contained 4 bases not matched to a gene. This CDR3 has 15 residues.

The chain has TRBV6-1 and TRBJ1-4, with D perhaps TRBD1 (6 bases). The CDR3 covers 12 residues. Germline loops: CDR1 MNHNS, CDR2 SASEGT. Trimming left V 11 bases short and J 8 bases short, with 15 bases between. CDR3 amino acids: CAVQGLNEKLFF. Here the CDR3 DNA reads TGTGCCGTACAGGGCTTGAACGAAAAACTGTTTTTT.

The genes are TRBV29-1 and TRBJ1-3; 10 bases line up with TRBD1. Germline-derived CDR1 and CDR2 are SQVTM and ANQGSEA. The ends lost 6 bases at V and 3 bases at J; junction bases unmatched: 5. The CDR3 is 14 amino acids. In DNA form, the CDR3 reads TGCAGCGTAGCCGGGACAGGGGTTGGAAACACCATATATTTT. This translates into CSVAGTGVGNTIYF.

V and J are TRBV4-1 and TRBJ1-2; D uncertain. This CDR3 region has 16 residues. Germline V lookup: CDR1 MGHRA, CDR2 YSYEKL. Between the trimmed V and J ends, which lost 0 bases and 0 bases, there was a span of 11 bases. CDR3 bases: TGCGCCAGCAGCCAAGAGAAGGCTCCGTCTAACTATGGCTACACCTTC. Translated, it gives CASSQEKAPSNYGYTF.

This chain connects TRBV5-1 to TRBJ2-2, with TRBD1 identical over 9 bases. V was clipped by 4 bases and J by 2 bases; unmatched bases: 12. The CDR3 loop spans 18 amino acids. In germline, CDR1 is SGHRS, CDR2 YFSETQ. The CDR3 nucleotides read TGCGCCAGCAGCCTACAGGGGGCGCAGAACATAAACACCGGGGAGCTGTTTTTT. It encodes CASSLQGAQNINTGELFF.

The V call is TRBV7-8, the J call TRBJ1-4; the D is unclear. CDR3 length: 15 residues. With 6 bases removed from V and 0 bases from J, the gap between germline ends came to 11 bases. The germline gives CDR1 SGHVS, CDR2 FQNEAQ. The CDR3 DNA follows: TGTGCCAGCAGTCGCGGACCGACAACTAATGAAAAACTGTTTTTT. Its protein product is CASSRGPTTNEKLFF.

The chain carries TRBV5-4 and TRBJ2-1; D is possibly TRBD1 (6 bases). From germline, CDR1 is SGHNT and CDR2 YYREEE (reference sequence). The CDR3 length is 15 residues. Trimming removed 4 bases from V and 12 bases from J, with 23 bases in between. CDR3 in DNA: TGTGCCAGCAGCACTCCTCAAGGGAAGGACAGTGGGCAGTTCTTC. Its protein product is CASSTPQGKDSGQFF.

This sequence joins TRBV19 and TRBJ1-1, with 7 bases fitting TRBD1. Germline trimming cut 4 bases from V and 4 bases from J; bases unmatched to any gene: 6. CDR3 length equals 14 residues. The germline V gene has CDR1 LNHDA and CDR2 SQIVND (reference sequence). The CDR3 bases are TGTGCCAGTAGTACTAGACAGGGCATCACTGAAGCTTTCTTT. This sequence encodes CASSTRQGITEAFF.

The chain combines TRBV18 with TRBJ1-1; 9 nucleotides agree with TRBD1. Germline V gene lookup returns CDR1 KGHSH and CDR2 LQKENI. Losses at the gene ends were 3 bases for V and 1 base for J; bases not matched to a gene: 3. CDR3 length: 15 residues. The CDR3 nucleotides read TGTGCCAGCTCACCCACAGGGGGCCGGAACACTGAAGCTTTCTTT. Encoded protein: CASSPTGGRNTEAFF.

The chain employs TRBV7-9 and TRBJ2-7, with a weak D call TRBD1 (5 bases). In germline, CDR1 is SEHNR, CDR2 FQNEAQ (reference sequence). CDR3 length: 14 residues. V lost 3 bases, J lost 4 bases, and 13 bases lay in between. The CDR3 region is CASSFAEYRYEQYF. CDR3 in DNA: TGTGCCAGCAGCTTTGCCGAGTACAGGTACGAGCAGTACTTC. Variable domain in full (rest from reference TRBV7-9 and TRBJ2-7): DTGVSQNPRHKITKRGQNVTFRCDPISEHNRLYWYRQTLGQGPEFLTYFQNEAQLEKSRLLSDRFSAERPKGSFSTLEIQRTEQGDSAMYLCASSFAEYRYEQYFGPGTRLTVT.

A few counts support this clone. The rearrangement uses TRBV5-1 and TRBJ1-3, with 7 bases identical to TRBD1. V was pared by 0 bases and J by 0 bases, with 3 bases of the junction left unmatched. Germline V gives CDR1 SGHRS, CDR2 YFSETQ. The CDR3 spans 16 residues. The CDR3 nucleotides are TGCGCCAGCAGCTTGGCCGGGACAGACTCTGGAAACACCATATATTTT. This codes for CASSLAGTDSGNTIYF.